This T cell receptor beta chain was found in a study of somatic mutations in cytotoxic T cells in rheumatoid arthritis. Magnetic beads with positive selection isolated CD4+ and CD8+ fractions, whose purity was verified by flow cytometry. Only in-frame clones appear in the TCRdb table, and some are missing; sequencing was by immunoSEQ multiplex PCR. This table holds 15,000 to 20,000 clones, 70% to 75% found once. Germline CDR1 reads SGHRS; CDR2 reads YFSETQ. CDR3 size: 14 residues. This TCR was sampled from an adult with rheumatoid arthritis. This sequence joins TRBV5-1 and TRBJ2-5; D remains unclear. The J call may be wrong; the DNA end is better matched by TRBJ2-7. The sample taken for sequencing was CD8+ T cells sorted from blood. The CDR3 reads CASSLERPGDEQYF. In nucleotides, the CDR3 is TGCGCCAGCAGCTTGGAACGGCCTGGGGACGAGCAGTACTTC.